The 21 T cell receptor beta chains presented below share a single source sample, sequenced in a study of blood T cell repertoires in COVID-19. Sequencing was performed with immunoSEQ multiplex PCR; in TCRdb, only in-frame clones are kept and a portion is missing. The data show over 110,000 clones, about four fifths seen once. What was sequenced was peripheral blood. Receptors originate from a man aged 65 to 79 who had recovered from COVID-19.

This clone was seen a few times. V usage is TRBV3-1 (or the pseudogene TRBV3-2) and J usage is TRBJ1-2, with 7 bases matching TRBD1. CDR3 length: 13 amino acids. Per germline, CDR1 LGHDT and CDR2 YNNKEL (reference sequence). J gave up 3 bases and V 4 bases, and 2 bases lay outside the gene matches. This CDR3 reads CASSPRGDYGYTF. In DNA, the CDR3 is TGTGCCAGCAGCCCCAGGGGGGACTATGGCTACACCTTC.

V usage is TRBV9 and J usage is TRBJ2-3; D is possibly TRBD1 (6 bases). V was pared by 0 bases and J by 2 bases, with 7 bases between. CDR1 SGDLS and CDR2 YYNGEE come from the germline V gene. CDR3 length: 14 residues. In nucleotides, the CDR3 is TGTGCCAGCAGCGTAGGGGACATCACAGATACGCAGTATTTT. This sequence encodes CASSVGDITDTQYF.

Here the CDR3 DNA reads TGTGCCAGCAGCTTAGGGGACAGGGGGACCAAAAACATTCAGTACTTC. Translating it yields CASSLGDRGTKNIQYF. J is TRBJ2-4 and V is TRBV7-9, with 11 positions matching TRBD1. J lost 2 bases, V lost 1 base, and 1 base had no gene match. The CDR3 is 16 amino acids. Germline-derived CDR1 and CDR2 are SEHNR and FQNEAQ (reference sequence).

The chain links TRBV3-1 (or the pseudogene TRBV3-2) to TRBJ2-3, with TRBD2 matching 7 bases. The V and J ends lost 0 bases and 0 bases, in that order; junction bases with no gene match: 6. Germline V gene data show CDR1 as LGHDT and CDR2 as YNNKEL (reference sequence). The CDR3 length is 17 residues. The CDR3 DNA reads TGTGCCAGCAGCCAAGATCGTCTAGCGGAGAGCACAGATACGCAGTATTTT. As protein: CASSQDRLAESTDTQYF.

V and J are TRBV9 and TRBJ2-1; possibly TRBD2 for D (6 bases). The V end lost 3 bases, the J end lost 3 bases, and 7 bases lay between the germline ends. The CDR3 consists of 13 residues. Germline V CDR1 and CDR2: SGDLS, YYNGEE. CDR3 residues: CASSAGLYNEQFF. The CDR3 coding sequence is TGTGCCAGCAGCGCGGGACTCTACAATGAGCAGTTCTTC. The entire variable domain, with the rest obtained from reference TRBV9 and TRBJ2-1, is as follows: DSGVTQTPKHLITATGQRVTLRCSPRSGDLSVYWYQQSLDQGLQFLIQYYNGEERAKGNILERFSAQQFPDLHSELNLSSLELGDSALYFCASSAGLYNEQFFGPGTRLTVL.

The V and J genes are TRBV18 and TRBJ1-1, with 8 bases fitting TRBD1. The germline V gene has CDR1 KGHSH and CDR2 LQKENI. The ends lost 5 bases at V and 1 base at J; junction bases unmatched: 6. The CDR3 runs to 15 residues. CDR3 nucleotides: TGTGCCAGCTCAACCGACAGGGGATCGAACACTGAAGCTTTCTTT. Residues: CASSTDRGSNTEAFF.

The rearrangement uses TRBV5-4 and TRBJ1-1; TRBD1 matches 9 bases. V was pared by 4 bases and J by 5 bases, with 6 bases of the junction left unmatched. The CDR3 sequence is 14 residues long. CDR1 SGHNT and CDR2 YYREEE come from the germline V gene (reference sequence). CDR3 in amino acids: CASSRPGQGTEAFF. Written as DNA, the CDR3 is TGTGCCAGCAGCCGACCGGGACAGGGTACTGAAGCTTTCTTT.

This clone came up a few times. The chain recombines TRBV5-1 with TRBJ1-1; D unclear. The CDR3 sequence is 15 residues long. The V and J ends lost 4 bases and 7 bases respectively, with 20 bases between them. Germline lookup yields CDR1 SGHRS and CDR2 YFSETQ. The CDR3 protein is CASSLKEVDQFEAFF. The DNA of the CDR3 is TGCGCCAGCAGCCTGAAAGAGGTAGATCAGTTTGAAGCTTTCTTT.

The chain uses TRBV29-1 and TRBJ2-1; TRBD2 agrees at 11 bases. This CDR3 has 15 residues. The ends lost 7 bases at V and 1 base at J; junction bases unmatched: 6. CDR1 is SQVTM and CDR2 is ANQGSEA in the germline V gene. The CDR3 protein is CSAPLAGGSYNEQFF. As DNA, the CDR3 is TGCAGCGCTCCCCTAGCGGGAGGATCCTACAATGAGCAGTTCTTC.

The V gene is TRBV15, the J gene TRBJ1-5; D is perhaps TRBD1 (6 bases). Trimming pared 0 bases from V and 6 bases from J, leaving 15 bases between. Germline CDR1 and CDR2: LNHNV and YYDKDF (reference sequence). This CDR3 comprises 16 residues. CDR3 protein: CATSRENTQGSQPQHF. For the CDR3, the DNA is TGTGCCACCAGCAGAGAAAACACTCAGGGGAGTCAGCCCCAGCATTTT.

This rearrangement joins TRBV4-1 to TRBJ2-1; 12 bases align to TRBD1. The junction had 5 bases not matched to a gene; V was cut back by 4 bases and J by 7 bases. CDR1 MGHRA and CDR2 YSYEKL come from the germline V gene. The CDR3 contains 15 residues. CDR3 loop: CASSPGQGAKNEQFF. The CDR3 nucleotides are TGCGCCAGCAGCCCGGGACAGGGGGCTAAGAATGAGCAGTTCTTC.

The chain recombines TRBV19 with TRBJ2-2, with D possibly TRBD1 on 5 matching bases. V was cut by 0 bases and J by 5 bases, with 13 bases left in between. Looked up from germline, CDR1 is LNHDA and CDR2 is SQIVND (reference sequence). This CDR3 region has 16 residues. The DNA of the CDR3 is TGTGCCAGTAGTATAGACTCAGGGTTGGAAACCGGGGAGCTGTTTTTT. Translating gives CASSIDSGLETGELFF.

The chain links TRBV14 to TRBJ1-1; 10 bases map to TRBD1. The CDR3 covers 17 residues. V was clipped by 3 bases and J by 4 bases; unmatched bases: 11. The germline CDR1 and CDR2 sequences are SGHDN and FVKESK. CDR3 in DNA: TGTGCCAGCAGCCAGCCGGGACAGGGGTTTTCGAGCACTGAAGCTTTCTTT. Its protein product is CASSQPGQGFSSTEAFF. Together with reference TRBV14 and TRBJ1-1, the CDR3 gives the full variable domain: EAGVTQFPSHSVIEKGQTVTLRCDPISGHDNLYWYRRVMGKEIKFLLHFVKESKQDESGMPNNRFLAERTGGTYSTLKVQPAELEDSGVYFCASSQPGQGFSSTEAFFGQGTRLTVV.

This chain links TRBV6-5 with TRBJ1-6; 7 bases agree with TRBD1. The CDR3 runs to 15 residues. V dropped 6 bases and J dropped 7; count of bases not matched to a gene: 9. The germline V gene has CDR1 MNHEY and CDR2 SVGAGI. The chain's CDR3 is CASSLLDRENSPLHF. Here the CDR3 DNA reads TGTGCCAGCAGCCTCCTAGACAGGGAAAATTCACCCCTCCACTTT.

This chain uses TRBV10-3 with TRBJ1-2, with 7 bases identical to TRBD1. J was trimmed by 8 bases and V by 7 bases; bases with no gene match: 19. The CDR3 is made up of 16 amino acids. Germline CDR1 reads ENHRY; CDR2 reads SYGVKD. This CDR3 is CAIKGAGESGSEGYTF. The CDR3 nucleotides read TGTGCCATCAAGGGGGCAGGGGAATCTGGAAGTGAAGGCTACACCTTC.

This sequence joins TRBV10-3 and TRBJ2-1, with 10 bases that match TRBD2. The CDR3 has 15 amino acids. Trimming at V came to 11 bases and at J to 5 bases, leaving 12 bases not matched to a gene. Germline CDR1 reads ENHRY; CDR2 reads SYGVKD. The CDR3 protein is CAARPGTSVDNEQFF. CDR3 nucleotides: TGTGCCGCCAGACCCGGGACTAGCGTTGACAATGAGCAGTTCTTC.

The chain links TRBV7-9 to TRBJ1-1; D is unclear. The V end was cut by 4 bases, the J end by 4 bases, with 22 bases between. CDR1 and CDR2 (germline): SEHNR, FQNEAQ (reference sequence). This CDR3 is 17 amino acids long. CDR3 nucleotides: TGTGCCAGCAGCTCCCCCTCCGGGCCTCGAGCGGTCACTGAAGCTTTCTTT. Protein sequence: CASSSPSGPRAVTEAFF.

The CDR3 DNA is TGTGCCAGCAGTCCCAAGGGACTAGCGGCCTACGAGCAGTACTTC. Amino acids: CASSPKGLAAYEQYF. The chain combines TRBV6-5 with TRBJ2-7; 11 bases map to TRBD2. V lost 5 bases, J lost 2 bases, and 5 bases stayed unmatched. The CDR3 covers 15 residues. Per germline, CDR1 MNHEY and CDR2 SVGAGI.

The table lists this clone with a few counts. V gene TRBV4-1 combines with J gene TRBJ1-4; TRBD1 agrees at 7 bases. The germline V gene encodes CDR1 MGHRA and CDR2 YSYEKL. The CDR3 loop spans 16 amino acids. Trimming at V came to 2 bases and at J to 4 bases, leaving 7 bases not matched to a gene. The CDR3 spells CASSQLRQGRNEKLFF. CDR3 nucleotides: TGCGCCAGCAGCCAACTACGACAGGGTCGTAATGAAAAACTGTTTTTT.

The count of this clone is one. This chain links TRBV4-1 with TRBJ2-7, with TRBD2 matching 7 bases. Trimming cost V 2 bases and J 3 bases; bases outside gene matches: 13. There are 17 residues in the CDR3. Germline V gene lookup returns CDR1 MGHRA and CDR2 YSYEKL. CDR3 region: CASSQTAGAYTIYEQYF. Here the CDR3 DNA reads TGCGCCAGCAGCCAAACGGCGGGAGCTTATACCATCTACGAGCAGTACTTC.

This rearrangement joins TRBV7-9 to TRBJ2-7; TRBD2 might be the D (6 bases). The CDR3 contains 13 residues. CDR1 is SEHNR, CDR2 FQNEAQ, per germline (reference sequence). V was trimmed by 5 bases and J by 2 bases, leaving 10 bases between them. CDR3 in DNA: TGTGCCAGCAGCATGCGGGGCGCCTACGAGCAGTACTTC. Its translation is CASSMRGAYEQYF. Variable domain in full (rest from reference TRBV7-9 and TRBJ2-7): DTGVSQNPRHKITKRGQNVTFRCDPISEHNRLYWYRQTLGQGPEFLTYFQNEAQLEKSRLLSDRFSAERPKGSFSTLEIQRTEQGDSAMYLCASSMRGAYEQYFGPGTRLTVT.